This note documents a single TCR beta chain sequence. The data originate from a study of blood T cell repertoires in COVID-19. The overall study: T cells, B-cell-depleted T cells, or PBMCs provided the cDNA or gDNA that served as material.

The CDR3 loop spans 17 amino acids. Trimming stripped 4 bases from V and 0 bases from J, with 20 bases between. Germline CDR1 reads GTSNPN; CDR2 reads SVGIG (reference sequence). Data came from immunoSEQ multiplex PCR; TCRdb stores just in-frame clones and leaves some out. The data contain about 70,000 clones, 60% to 80% of them singletons. The V call is TRBV30, the J call TRBJ2-3; TRBD2 might be the D (7 bases). Material: peripheral blood. This clonotype was sampled from a human donor in a cohort sampled during active COVID-19. CDR3 in DNA: TGTGCCTGGATGTGGGGGCGGGGGCTAACTAGCACAGATACGCAGTATTTT. Translated, it gives CAWMWGRGLTSTDTQYF.